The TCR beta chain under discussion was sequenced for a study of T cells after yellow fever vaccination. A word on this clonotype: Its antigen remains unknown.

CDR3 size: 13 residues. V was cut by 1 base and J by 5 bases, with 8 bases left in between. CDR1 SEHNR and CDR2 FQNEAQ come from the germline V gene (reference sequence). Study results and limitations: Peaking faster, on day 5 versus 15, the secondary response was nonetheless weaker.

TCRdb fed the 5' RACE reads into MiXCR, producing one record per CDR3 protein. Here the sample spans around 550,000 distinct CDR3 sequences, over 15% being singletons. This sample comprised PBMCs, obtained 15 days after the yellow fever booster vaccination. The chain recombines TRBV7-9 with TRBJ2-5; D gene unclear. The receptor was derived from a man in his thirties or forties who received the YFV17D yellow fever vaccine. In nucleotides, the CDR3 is TGTGCCAGCAGCTTAGGCAAAAGGGAGACCCAGTACTTC. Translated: CASSLGKRETQYF.